One sample yielded the 30 T cell receptor beta chains listed below, sequenced in a study of OX40 agonist ivuxolimab in advanced cancers. Library creation used the immunoSEQ multiplex PCR assay. The clones in this table, taken by TCRdb from immuneACCESS, are in-frame only. Not every clone is retained; where verified, under half of the shortfall comes from an unresolved V gene, and the cause of the rest is unknown. In all, the sample holds around 39,000 clones, and less than 90% of those were seen once. About 4.3% of the sample is held by the ten biggest clonotypes. The source material was CD4+ or CD8+ T cells sorted from blood, sampled in a trial of the OX40 agonist ivuxolimab. The receptor set was obtained from an adult with an advanced solid tumor such as melanoma, head and neck, liver or kidney cancer.

The J gene is TRBJ2-7, the V gene TRBV13, with D tentatively TRBD1 (8 bases). The CDR3 has 15 amino acids. Deletions cut 3 bases from V and 2 bases from J, with 14 bases between. Germline CDR1 reads PRHDT; CDR2 reads FYEKMQ (reference sequence). The DNA of the CDR3 is TGTGCCAGCAGCTTCGGACAGGGAGGGACCTACGAGCAGTACTTC. Its translation is CASSFGQGGTYEQYF. The entire variable domain, with the rest obtained from reference TRBV13 and TRBJ2-7, is as follows: AAGVIQSPRHLIKEKRETATLKCYPIPRHDTVYWYQQGPGQDPQFLISFYEKMQSDKGSIPDRFSAQQFSDYHSELNMSSLELGDSALYFCASSFGQGGTYEQYFGPGTRLTVT.

The chain joins TRBV21-1 to TRBJ2-7; TRBD2 is the table's D call, not checked against the DNA. TRBV21-1 is recorded as a pseudogene. This CDR3 spans 15 amino acids. CDR3 sequence reads: CASSKGGGRGYEQYF. As DNA, the CDR3 is TGTGCCAGCAGCAAAGGAGGCGGGAGGGGTTACGAGCAGTACTTC.

The chain couples TRBV18 to TRBJ2-7; D ambiguous. Trimming took 0 bases from V and 5 from J, leaving 11 bases between them. Germline CDR1 KGHSH, CDR2 LQKENI. CDR3 size: 14 residues. CDR3: CASSPPSPSNEQYF. The CDR3, as DNA: TGTGCCAGCTCACCACCGAGCCCATCCAACGAGCAGTACTTC.

This clone has just one count. This sequence joins TRBV5-6 and TRBJ1-1; 7 bases agree with TRBD1. Germline V gene sequence: CDR1 SGHDT, CDR2 YYEEEE. V shed 0 bases and J 3 bases; nucleotides not matched to a gene: 8. The CDR3 extends over 16 amino acids. CDR3 bases: TGTGCCAGCAGCTTGGTCGGGACAGCAGGCCACACTGAAGCTTTCTTT. Amino acid sequence: CASSLVGTAGHTEAFF.

This sequence joins TRBV18 and TRBJ2-7; 8 bases are shared with TRBD1. Germline assignment: CDR1 KGHSH and CDR2 LQKENI. The CDR3 spans 15 residues. The trim removed 4 bases at V and 4 bases at J, leaving 9 bases unmatched. The CDR3 bases are TGTGCCAGCTCACGAGGGGCAGGGGGCAGGTACGAGCAGTACTTC. It encodes CASSRGAGGRYEQYF.

The gene calls are TRBV4-2 and TRBJ2-3; 7 bases map to TRBD2. The V gene end was trimmed by 0 bases and the J gene end by 1 base; junction bases not matched to a gene: 7. The germline CDR1 and CDR2 sequences are LGHNA and YNFKEQ. This CDR3 is 17 amino acids long. The CDR3 here is CASSQDGGEGGTDTQYF. The CDR3 DNA follows: TGTGCCAGCAGCCAAGATGGGGGGGAAGGGGGCACAGATACGCAGTATTTT.

In the case of this clone: Other nucleotide sequences in the sample specify the same CDR3. This chain links TRBV5-1 with TRBJ2-5; D perhaps matches TRBD2 (6 bases). The CDR3 extends over 13 amino acids. V was shortened by 4 bases and J by 5 bases, with 12 bases between the two germline ends. CDR1 is SGHRS and CDR2 is YFSETQ in the germline V gene. The CDR3 region has the DNA TGCGCCAGCAGCCTTACTAGCAGGGAGACCCAGTACTTC. Protein sequence: CASSLTSRETQYF.

The DNA of the CDR3 is TGTGCCAGCAACTCCATCCTCCGCGTTACAGGCCCCAGGGGCTACACCTTC. This gives the protein CASNSILRVTGPRGYTF. The chain employs TRBV28 and TRBJ1-2; a weak D match, TRBD1 (5 bases). Germline V lookup: CDR1 MDHEN, CDR2 SYDVKM. Between the trimmed V and J ends, which lost 7 bases and 8 bases, there was a span of 29 bases. The CDR3 spans 17 residues.

This chain joins TRBV11-2 and TRBJ1-2; D uncertain. V lost 5 bases and J 5 bases, leaving 18 bases between the germline ends. Germline V lookup: CDR1 SGHAT, CDR2 FQNNGV. The CDR3 loop spans 15 amino acids. In DNA form, the CDR3 reads TGTGCCAGCAGCCGACTCGGGGAAAGTCTTTATGGCTACACCTTC. Protein sequence: CASSRLGESLYGYTF. Full variable domain (outside the CDR3, taken from reference TRBV11-2 and TRBJ1-2): EAGVAQSPRYKIIEKRQSVAFWCNPISGHATLYWYQQILGQGPKLLIQFQNNGVVDDSQLPKDRFSAERLKGVDSTLKIQPAKLEDSAVYLCASSRLGESLYGYTFGSGTRLTVV.

This chain links TRBV27 with TRBJ2-2; the D gene is possibly TRBD1 (6 bases). Looked up from germline, CDR1 is MNHEY and CDR2 is SMNVEV (reference sequence). Trimming stripped 5 bases from V and 3 bases from J, with 10 bases between. The CDR3 totals 14 residues. The DNA for the CDR3 is TGTGCCAGCAGTATCAACAGGGACACCGGGGAGCTGTTTTTT. It encodes CASSINRDTGELFF.

The gene calls are TRBV11-2 and TRBJ2-1; a weak D match, TRBD2 (5 bases). V was pared by 0 bases and J by 7 bases, with 10 bases between. Per the germline V gene, CDR1 is SGHAT and CDR2 is FQNNGV. CDR3 length equals 14 residues. In DNA, the CDR3 is TGTGCCAGCAGCTTAGATCTAGCAGTGAATGAGCAGTTCTTC. Its protein is CASSLDLAVNEQFF.

The chain uses TRBV2 and TRBJ2-3, with D hard to call. This CDR3 spans 14 amino acids. V was shortened by 6 bases and J by 4 bases, with 14 bases between the two germline ends. CDR1 and CDR2 from the germline V gene are SNHLY and FYNNEI. The CDR3 DNA is TGTGCCAGCAGGAAAGACCTAGGTCCAGATACGCAGTATTTT. It is translated as CASRKDLGPDTQYF.

J is TRBJ2-2 and V is TRBV5-1; D is undetermined. Trimming stripped 4 bases from V and 6 bases from J, with 10 bases between. The germline CDR1 and CDR2 sequences are SGHRS and YFSETQ. The length of the CDR3 is 13 residues. CDR3: CASSLGVPGELFF. DNA of the CDR3: TGCGCCAGCAGCCTCGGCGTCCCCGGGGAGCTGTTTTTT.

The rearrangement uses TRBV9 and TRBJ2-3; 7 bases match TRBD1. Germline loops: CDR1 SGDLS, CDR2 YYNGEE. This CDR3 is built from 15 residues. Losses at the gene ends were 5 bases for V and 4 bases for J; bases not matched to a gene: 10. The CDR3: CASRGDREGADTQYF. Written as DNA, the CDR3 is TGTGCCAGCAGAGGAGACAGGGAAGGGGCAGATACGCAGTATTTT.

The chain uses TRBV7-8 and TRBJ2-3; D perhaps matches TRBD1 (6 bases). This CDR3 comprises 14 residues. V was cut by 8 bases and J by 5 bases, with 17 bases left in between. Germline CDR1 reads SGHVS; CDR2 reads FQNEAQ. This CDR3 is CASGTSDARDTQYF. The CDR3 bases are TGTGCCAGCGGGACATCGGACGCCCGAGATACGCAGTATTTT.

The chain uses TRBV19 and TRBJ2-1, with TRBD2 matching over 7 bases. Losses at the gene ends were 3 bases for V and 8 bases for J; bases not matched to a gene: 13. The CDR3 runs 16 residues. The germline V gene has CDR1 LNHDA and CDR2 SQIVND (reference sequence). The CDR3 DNA sequence: TGTGCCAGTAGTATCCCTACACTAGCGAAGGTCGATGAGCAGTTCTTC. Protein product: CASSIPTLAKVDEQFF.

This chain uses TRBV6-5 with TRBJ1-6, with TRBD1 matching over 9 bases. Germline values: CDR1 MNHEY, CDR2 SVGAGI. The CDR3 has 15 residues. Unmatched junction bases numbered 3, after V lost 5 bases and J lost 4 bases. In nucleotides, the CDR3 is TGTGCCAGCAGTCTGGGGACAGGGTATAATTCACCCCTCCACTTT. It specifies CASSLGTGYNSPLHF.

This chain joins TRBV6-1 and TRBJ2-2; 8 bases map to TRBD2. V shed 6 bases and J 0 bases; nucleotides not matched to a gene: 3. From germline, CDR1 is MNHNS and CDR2 SASEGT. The CDR3 has 15 residues. DNA for the CDR3: TGTGCCAGCAGAAGCGGGGGCGCGAACACCGGGGAGCTGTTTTTT. It is translated as CASRSGGANTGELFF.

The V call is TRBV15, the J call TRBJ1-2; 7 nucleotides align to TRBD1. Unmatched junction bases numbered 11, after V lost 6 bases and J lost 4 bases. Germline V gives CDR1 LNHNV, CDR2 YYDKDF (reference sequence). The CDR3 runs 15 residues. DNA for the CDR3: TGTGCCACCAGGAAAGGGACAGTCGACTCCTATGGCTACACCTTC. Amino acid sequence: CATRKGTVDSYGYTF.

This clone was seen once. The CDR3 bases are TGTGCCAGCAGCTTGGGACTAGTGAAGGGCACCGGGGAGCTGTTTTTT. Amino acids: CASSLGLVKGTGELFF. This chain links TRBV5-4 with TRBJ2-2; TRBD2 might be the D (6 bases). The CDR3 is 16 residues long. The germline V and J ends were trimmed by 0 bases and 4 bases, with 13 bases remaining between them. Per germline, CDR1 SGHNT and CDR2 YYREEE (reference sequence).

The rearrangement links TRBV7-3 to TRBJ2-1; no clear D. The CDR3 loop spans 11 amino acids. The germline V gene encodes CDR1 SGHTA and CDR2 FQGTGA. V was cut by 4 bases and J by 6 bases, with 4 bases left in between. As DNA, the CDR3 is TGTGCCAGCAGCTCTGGCAATGAGCAGTTCTTC. Its translation: CASSSGNEQFF. Complete variable domain (other parts from reference TRBV7-3 and TRBJ2-1): GAGVSQTPSNKVTEKGKYVELRCDPISGHTALYWYRQSLGQGPEFLIYFQGTGAADDSGLPNDRFFAVRPEGSVSTLKIQRTERGDSAVYLCASSSGNEQFFGPGTRLTVL.

This chain connects TRBV9 to TRBJ2-1, with 9 bases aligning to TRBD1. Germline V gene sequence: CDR1 SGDLS, CDR2 YYNGEE. This CDR3 comprises 14 residues. The V and J ends lost 2 bases and 8 bases, in that order; junction bases with no gene match: 5. The CDR3 DNA follows: TGTGCCAGCAGCGTGGACAGGGGTTGGGATGAGCAGTTCTTC. This sequence encodes CASSVDRGWDEQFF.

The chain uses TRBV27 and TRBJ2-7; 8 bases match TRBD2. This CDR3 is built from 15 residues. Germline values: CDR1 MNHEY, CDR2 SMNVEV (reference sequence). J was trimmed by 0 bases and V by 10 bases; bases with no gene match: 11. CDR3 sequence (DNA): TGTGCCACCAATCGACGGGGGGGTTACTCCTACGAGCAGTACTTC. Protein sequence: CATNRRGGYSYEQYF.

The rearrangement joins TRBV7-8 to TRBJ2-1; unclear D gene. V shed 3 bases and J shed 9 bases, with 6 bases lying between them. There are 11 residues in the CDR3. Per germline, CDR1 SGHVS and CDR2 FQNEAQ. CDR3 loop: CASSLAAEQFF. The CDR3 nucleotides are TGTGCCAGCAGCTTGGCGGCTGAGCAGTTCTTC.

The gene calls are TRBV6-5 and TRBJ1-3; no clear D. CDR1 is MNHEY and CDR2 is SVGAGI in the germline V gene. V was clipped by 11 bases and J by 4 bases, with 6 bases between them. CDR3 size: 10 residues. The CDR3 DNA reads as TGTGCCGCCAAGGGAAACACCATATATTTT. Translating it yields CAAKGNTIYF.

The chain uses TRBV6-6 and TRBJ1-6, with D possibly TRBD1 on 6 matching bases. This CDR3 is built from 14 residues. Germline-derived CDR1 and CDR2 are MNHNY and SVGAGI (reference sequence). The V end lost 6 bases, the J end lost 9 bases, and 15 bases lay between the germline ends. The CDR3 region is CASSPTGRRSPLHF. CDR3 bases: TGTGCCAGCAGCCCTACAGGGCGCCGTTCACCCCTCCACTTT.

The chain is built from TRBV30 and TRBJ1-4, with D uncertain. The ends were cut back, 5 bases at V and 11 bases at J, with 21 bases in the middle. CDR3 length: 14 amino acids. CDR1 and CDR2 from the germline V gene are GTSNPN and SVGIG (reference sequence). The CDR3 protein is CAWESPRTLNKLFF. The CDR3 DNA follows: TGTGCCTGGGAATCCCCCCGAACGCTCAATAAACTGTTTTTT.

V usage is TRBV2 and J usage is TRBJ2-1; 9 nucleotides align to TRBD1. Germline V CDR1 and CDR2: SNHLY, FYNNEI. This CDR3 has 13 residues. The V gene end was trimmed by 5 bases and the J gene end by 9 bases; junction bases not matched to a gene: 5. The CDR3 nucleotides read TGTGCCAGCAGTAAGGACAGGGGTCGTGAGCAGTTCTTC. It specifies CASSKDRGREQFF.

This chain uses TRBV29-1 with TRBJ2-7; TRBD1 aligns across 10 bases. The length of the CDR3 is 12 residues. The V segment lost 7 bases and the J segment 7 bases; nucleotides outside the gene matches: 7. In germline, CDR1 is SQVTM, CDR2 ANQGSEA. The CDR3 DNA sequence: TGCAGCGGGGGACAGGGGAATTCAGAGCAGTACTTC. As protein: CSGGQGNSEQYF.

This clone is a singleton in its sample. The rearrangement joins TRBV4-1 to TRBJ2-1; 9 nucleotides match TRBD1. Germline V gene lookup returns CDR1 MGHRA and CDR2 YSYEKL. The V and J ends lost 1 base and 4 bases, in that order; junction bases with no gene match: 8. The CDR3 is 17 amino acids. CDR3 region: CASSQGTPGQGYNEQFF. CDR3 nucleotide sequence: TGCGCCAGCAGCCAAGGGACACCGGGACAGGGATACAATGAGCAGTTCTTC.